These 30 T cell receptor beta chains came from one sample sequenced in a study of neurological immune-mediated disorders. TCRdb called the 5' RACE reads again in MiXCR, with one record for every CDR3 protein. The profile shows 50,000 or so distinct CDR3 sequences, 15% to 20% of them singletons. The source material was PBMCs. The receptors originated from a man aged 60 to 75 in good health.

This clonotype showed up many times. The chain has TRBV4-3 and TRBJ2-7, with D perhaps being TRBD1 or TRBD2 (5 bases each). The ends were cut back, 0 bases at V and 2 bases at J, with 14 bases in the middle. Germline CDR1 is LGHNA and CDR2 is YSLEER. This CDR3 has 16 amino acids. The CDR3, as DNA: TGCGCCAGCAGCCAAGATCCTGGGACGGGAACCTACGAGCAGTACTTC. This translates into CASSQDPGTGTYEQYF.

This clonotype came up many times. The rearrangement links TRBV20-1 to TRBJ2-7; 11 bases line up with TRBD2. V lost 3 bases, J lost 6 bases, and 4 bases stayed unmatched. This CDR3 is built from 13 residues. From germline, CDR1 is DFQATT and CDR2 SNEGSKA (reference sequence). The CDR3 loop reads CSASGLAGLEQYF. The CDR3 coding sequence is TGCAGTGCTAGTGGACTAGCGGGTCTCGAGCAGTACTTC.

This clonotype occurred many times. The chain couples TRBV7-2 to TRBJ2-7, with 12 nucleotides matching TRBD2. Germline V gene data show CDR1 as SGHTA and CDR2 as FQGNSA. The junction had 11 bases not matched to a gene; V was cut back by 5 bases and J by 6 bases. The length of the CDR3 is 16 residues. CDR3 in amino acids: CASSQGLAGLLGEQYF. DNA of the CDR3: TGTGCCAGCAGCCAGGGACTAGCGGGTCTGCTCGGCGAGCAGTACTTC.

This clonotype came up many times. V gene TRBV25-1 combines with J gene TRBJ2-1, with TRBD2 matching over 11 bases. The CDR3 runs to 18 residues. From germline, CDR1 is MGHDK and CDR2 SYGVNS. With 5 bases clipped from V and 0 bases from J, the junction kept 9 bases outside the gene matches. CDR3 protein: CASSSPGLAVPSYNEQFF. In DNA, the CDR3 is TGTGCCAGCAGTTCGCCGGGACTAGCGGTACCCTCCTACAATGAGCAGTTCTTC.

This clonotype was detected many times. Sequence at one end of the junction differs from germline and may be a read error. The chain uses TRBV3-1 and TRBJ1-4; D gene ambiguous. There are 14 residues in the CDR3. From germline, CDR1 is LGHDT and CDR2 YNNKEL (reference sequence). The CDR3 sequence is CASGQAASNEKLFF. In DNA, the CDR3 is TGTGCCAGCGGCCAGGCCGCGTCTAATGAAAAACTGTTTTTT.

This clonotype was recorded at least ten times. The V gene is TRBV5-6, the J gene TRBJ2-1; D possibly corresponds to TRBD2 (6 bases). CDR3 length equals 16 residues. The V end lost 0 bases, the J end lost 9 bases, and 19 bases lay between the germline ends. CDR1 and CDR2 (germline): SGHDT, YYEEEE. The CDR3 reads CASSLAHRDSVGEQFF. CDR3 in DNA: TGTGCCAGCAGCTTGGCACACCGGGACTCGGTAGGTGAGCAGTTCTTC.

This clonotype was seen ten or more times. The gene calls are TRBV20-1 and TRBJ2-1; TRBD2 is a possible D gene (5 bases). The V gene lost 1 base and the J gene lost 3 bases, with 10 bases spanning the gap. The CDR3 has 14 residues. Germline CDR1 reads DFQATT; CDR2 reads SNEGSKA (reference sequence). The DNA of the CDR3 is TGCAGTGCTAGAGGGACGGCGGGCTACAATGAGCAGTTCTTC. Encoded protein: CSARGTAGYNEQFF.

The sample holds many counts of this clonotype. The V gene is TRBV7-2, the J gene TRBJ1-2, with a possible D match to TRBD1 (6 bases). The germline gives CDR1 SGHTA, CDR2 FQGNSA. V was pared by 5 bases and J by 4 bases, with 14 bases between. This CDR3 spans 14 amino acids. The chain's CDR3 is CASSGIGTLYGYTF. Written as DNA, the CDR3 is TGTGCCAGCAGCGGGATAGGGACACTCTATGGCTACACCTTC.

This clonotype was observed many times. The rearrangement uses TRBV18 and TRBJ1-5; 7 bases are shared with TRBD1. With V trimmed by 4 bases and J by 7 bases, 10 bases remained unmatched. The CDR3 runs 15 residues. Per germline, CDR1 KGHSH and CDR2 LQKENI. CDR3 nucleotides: TGTGCCAGCTCACAGTTTGTACAGGGGCAACAGCCCCAGCATTTT. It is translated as CASSQFVQGQQPQHF. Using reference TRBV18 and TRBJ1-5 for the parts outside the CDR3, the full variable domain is NAGVMQNPRHLVRRRGQEARLRCSPMKGHSHVYWYRQLPEEGLKFMVYLQKENIIDESGMPKERFSAEFPKEGPSILRIQQVVRGDSAAYFCASSQFVQGQQPQHFGDGTRLSIL.

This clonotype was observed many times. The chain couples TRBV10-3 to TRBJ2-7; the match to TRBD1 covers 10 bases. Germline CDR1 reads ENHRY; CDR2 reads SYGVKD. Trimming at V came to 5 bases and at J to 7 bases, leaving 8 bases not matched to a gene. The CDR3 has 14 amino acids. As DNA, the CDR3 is TGTGCCATCAGTTTTGGGACAGGGGTCGGGGAGCAGTACTTC. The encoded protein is CAISFGTGVGEQYF.

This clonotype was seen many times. This CDR3 reads CASSYQHSTDTQYF. The CDR3, as DNA: TGTGCCAGCAGTTATCAGCACTCCACAGATACGCAGTATTTT. V is TRBV12-3 or TRBV12-4 and J is TRBJ2-3, with D unresolved. Between the trimmed V and J ends, which lost 4 bases and 2 bases, there was a span of 10 bases. The CDR3 has 14 amino acids.

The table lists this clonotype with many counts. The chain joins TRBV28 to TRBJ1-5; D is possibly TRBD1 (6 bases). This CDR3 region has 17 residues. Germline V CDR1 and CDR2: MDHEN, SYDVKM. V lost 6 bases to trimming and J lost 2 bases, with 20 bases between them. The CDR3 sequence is CASRLPGQNRGNQPQHF. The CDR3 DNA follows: TGTGCCAGCAGACTCCCAGGACAGAATCGGGGCAATCAGCCCCAGCATTTT.

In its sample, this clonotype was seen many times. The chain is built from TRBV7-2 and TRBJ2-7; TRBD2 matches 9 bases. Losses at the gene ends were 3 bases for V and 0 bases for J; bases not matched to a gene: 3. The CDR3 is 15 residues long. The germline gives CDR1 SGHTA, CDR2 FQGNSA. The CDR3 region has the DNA TGTGCCAGCAGCTTCAGCGGGGGGTTCTCCTACGAGCAGTACTTC. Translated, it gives CASSFSGGFSYEQYF.

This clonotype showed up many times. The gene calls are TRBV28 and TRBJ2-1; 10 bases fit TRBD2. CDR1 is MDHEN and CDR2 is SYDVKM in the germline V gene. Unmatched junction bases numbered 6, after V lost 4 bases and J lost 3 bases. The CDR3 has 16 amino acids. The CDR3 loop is CASSSGLADYYNEQFF. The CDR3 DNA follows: TGTGCCAGCAGTTCCGGACTAGCGGACTACTACAATGAGCAGTTCTTC. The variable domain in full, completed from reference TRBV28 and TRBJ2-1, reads DVKVTQSSRYLVKRTGEKVFLECVQDMDHENMFWYRQDPGLGLRLIYFSYDVKMKEKGDIPEGYSVSREKKERFSLILESASTNQTSMYLCASSSGLADYYNEQFFGPGTRLTVL.

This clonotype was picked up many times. The CDR3, as DNA: TGTGCCATCAGCGGACTAGCGGGAATGAACGAGCAGTACTTC. Encoded protein: CAISGLAGMNEQYF. The chain links TRBV10-3 to TRBJ2-7; 12 nucleotides agree with TRBD2. From germline, CDR1 is ENHRY and CDR2 SYGVKD. With 6 bases clipped from V and 5 bases from J, the junction kept 5 bases outside the gene matches. This CDR3 spans 14 amino acids.

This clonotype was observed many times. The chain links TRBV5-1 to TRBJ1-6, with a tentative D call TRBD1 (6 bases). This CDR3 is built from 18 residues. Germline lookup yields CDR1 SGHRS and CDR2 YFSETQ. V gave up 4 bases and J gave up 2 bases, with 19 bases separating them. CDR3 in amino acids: CASSRVAGASAYNSPLHF. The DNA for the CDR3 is TGCGCCAGCAGCCGAGTGGCAGGGGCTAGTGCCTATAATTCACCCCTCCACTTT.

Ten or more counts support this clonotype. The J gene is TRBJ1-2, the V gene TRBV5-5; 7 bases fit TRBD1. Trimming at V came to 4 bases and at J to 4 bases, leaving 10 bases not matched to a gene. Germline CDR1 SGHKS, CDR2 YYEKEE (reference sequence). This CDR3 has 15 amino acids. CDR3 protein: CASSRYRGQPYGYTF. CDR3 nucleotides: TGTGCCAGCAGCCGATACAGGGGACAACCCTATGGCTACACCTTC.

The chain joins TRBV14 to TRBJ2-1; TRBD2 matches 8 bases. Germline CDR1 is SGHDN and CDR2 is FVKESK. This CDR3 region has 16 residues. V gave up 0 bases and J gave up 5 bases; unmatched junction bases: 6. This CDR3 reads CASSQEGGRTNNEQFF. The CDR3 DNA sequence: TGTGCCAGCAGCCAAGAAGGCGGGAGGACTAACAATGAGCAGTTCTTC.

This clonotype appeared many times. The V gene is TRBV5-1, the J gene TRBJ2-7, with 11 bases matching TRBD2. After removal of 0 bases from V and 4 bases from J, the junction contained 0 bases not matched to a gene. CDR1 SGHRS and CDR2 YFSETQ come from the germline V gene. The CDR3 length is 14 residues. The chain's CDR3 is CASSLGTSGYEQYF. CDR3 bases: TGCGCCAGCAGCTTGGGGACTAGCGGGTACGAGCAGTACTTC.

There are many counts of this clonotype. The CDR3 loop reads CAISGTGWSYNSPLHF. As DNA, the CDR3 is TGTGCCATCAGTGGGACAGGGTGGTCCTATAATTCACCCCTCCACTTT. V gene TRBV10-3 combines with J gene TRBJ1-6; 8 bases align to TRBD1. The CDR3 sequence is 16 residues long. The ends lost 4 bases at V and 1 base at J; junction bases unmatched: 3. The germline CDR1 and CDR2 sequences are ENHRY and SYGVKD.

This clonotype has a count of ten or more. The CDR3 is CSVGLAGVGNEQFF. CDR3 nucleotide sequence: TGCAGCGTTGGACTAGCGGGAGTGGGCAATGAGCAGTTCTTC. J is TRBJ2-1 and V is TRBV29-1, with 12 bases matching TRBD2. Trimming removed 4 bases from V and 6 bases from J; junction bases left unmatched: 4. CDR1 and CDR2 from the germline V gene are SQVTM and ANQGSEA. The CDR3 extends over 14 amino acids.

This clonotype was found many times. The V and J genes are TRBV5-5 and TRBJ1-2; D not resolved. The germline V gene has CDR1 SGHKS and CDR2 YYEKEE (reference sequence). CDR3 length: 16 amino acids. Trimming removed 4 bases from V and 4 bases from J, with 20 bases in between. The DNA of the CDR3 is TGTGCCAGCAGCCGGGAGACGGGGAGGGAGAGCTATGGCTACACCTTC. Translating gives CASSRETGRESYGYTF.

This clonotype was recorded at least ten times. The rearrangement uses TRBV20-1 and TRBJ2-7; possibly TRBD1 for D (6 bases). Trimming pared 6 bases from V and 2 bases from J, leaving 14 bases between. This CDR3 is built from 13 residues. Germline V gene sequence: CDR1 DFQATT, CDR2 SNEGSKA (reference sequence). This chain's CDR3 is CSAGTGLTYEQYF. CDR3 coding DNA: TGCAGTGCCGGTACAGGGCTTACCTACGAGCAGTACTTC.

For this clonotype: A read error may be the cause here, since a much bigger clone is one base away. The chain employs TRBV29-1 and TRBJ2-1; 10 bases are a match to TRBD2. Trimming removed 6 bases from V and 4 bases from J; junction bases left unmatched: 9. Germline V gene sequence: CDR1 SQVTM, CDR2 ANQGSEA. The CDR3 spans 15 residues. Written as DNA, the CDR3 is TGCAGCGTCTGGGCTAGCGGGAGTTTTTACAATGAGCAGTTCTTC. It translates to CSVWASGSFYNEQFF.

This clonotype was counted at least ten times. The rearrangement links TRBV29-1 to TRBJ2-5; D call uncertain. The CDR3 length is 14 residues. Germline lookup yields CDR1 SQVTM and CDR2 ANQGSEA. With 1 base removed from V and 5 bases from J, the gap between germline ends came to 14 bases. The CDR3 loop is CSVEGTLLGETQYF. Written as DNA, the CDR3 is TGCAGCGTTGAAGGAACGCTATTGGGGGAGACCCAGTACTTC.

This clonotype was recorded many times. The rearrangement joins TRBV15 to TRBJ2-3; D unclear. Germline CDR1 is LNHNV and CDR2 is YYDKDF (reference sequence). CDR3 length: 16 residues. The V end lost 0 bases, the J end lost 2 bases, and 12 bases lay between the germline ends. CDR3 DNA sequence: TGTGCCACCAGCAGAGAGGCCAGGCACCACACAGATACGCAGTATTTT. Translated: CATSREARHHTDTQYF.

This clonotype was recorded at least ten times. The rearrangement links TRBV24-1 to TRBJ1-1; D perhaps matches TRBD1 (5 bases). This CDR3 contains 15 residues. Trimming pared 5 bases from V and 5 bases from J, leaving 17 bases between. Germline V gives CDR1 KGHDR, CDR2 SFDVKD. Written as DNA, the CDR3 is TGTGCCACCAGTGGAGCCACCGGGACCGTAACTGAAGCTTTCTTT. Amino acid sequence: CATSGATGTVTEAFF.

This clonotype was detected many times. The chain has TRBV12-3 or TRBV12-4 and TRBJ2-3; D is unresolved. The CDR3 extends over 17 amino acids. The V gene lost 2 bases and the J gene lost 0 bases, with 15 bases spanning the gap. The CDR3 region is CASSLYESAPSTDTQYF. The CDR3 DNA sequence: TGTGCCAGCAGTTTATATGAGTCAGCGCCAAGCACAGATACGCAGTATTTT.

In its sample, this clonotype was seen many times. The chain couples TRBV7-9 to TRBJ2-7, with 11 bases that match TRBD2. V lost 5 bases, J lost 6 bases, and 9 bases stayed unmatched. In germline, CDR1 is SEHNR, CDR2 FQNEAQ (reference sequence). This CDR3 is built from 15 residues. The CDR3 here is CASSLLTSGSVEQYF. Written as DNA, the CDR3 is TGTGCCAGCAGCCTTCTCACTAGCGGGAGTGTCGAGCAGTACTTC.

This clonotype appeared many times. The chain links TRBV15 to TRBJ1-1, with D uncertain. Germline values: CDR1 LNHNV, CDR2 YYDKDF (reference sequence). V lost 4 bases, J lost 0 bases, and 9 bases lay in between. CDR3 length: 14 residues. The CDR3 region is CATSTPDLNTEAFF. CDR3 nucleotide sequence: TGTGCCACCAGCACCCCGGACCTGAACACTGAAGCTTTCTTT.